Below are 15 T cell receptor beta chains sequenced from a single sample in a study of blood T cells in healthy people across ages. The use of a sample-barcoded 5' primer and a J-beta primer mix characterized a second PCR of about 7 to 12 cycles. One entry per CDR3 protein results from TCRdb running MiXCR on the 5' RACE reads. The table records roughly 1.5 million distinct CDR3 sequences, roughly two fifths of them present only once. The specimen sequenced was blood. These receptors originate from a woman younger than 30 in good health.

The chain is built from TRBV3-1 and TRBJ2-3; D is uncertain. Trimming pared 4 bases from V and 3 bases from J, leaving 14 bases between. The CDR3 is made up of 15 amino acids. Germline loops: CDR1 LGHDT, CDR2 YNNKEL (reference sequence). The CDR3 loop is CASSLQLGSTDTQYF. DNA of the CDR3: TGTGCCAGCAGCCTTCAGCTGGGGTCGACAGATACGCAGTATTTT.

Only a few counts were recorded for this clonotype. CDR3 sequence reads: CASSPLTGGYNEQFF. The CDR3 DNA follows: TGTGCCAGCAGCCCCCTTACGGGGGGGTACAATGAGCAGTTCTTC. The chain couples TRBV11-2 to TRBJ2-1; 8 nucleotides line up with TRBD2. CDR1 is SGHAT, CDR2 FQNNGV, per germline. This CDR3 comprises 15 residues. Trimming removed 5 bases from V and 4 bases from J; junction bases left unmatched: 7.

In this sample, this clonotype turned up a few times. The chain joins TRBV29-1 to TRBJ2-3, with 7 bases that match TRBD2. The CDR3 is made up of 13 amino acids. Per the germline V gene, CDR1 is SQVTM and CDR2 is ANQGSEA. Trimming at V came to 4 bases and at J to 7 bases, leaving 8 bases not matched to a gene. CDR3 sequence: CSVVFPGGHTQYF. The DNA of the CDR3 is TGCAGCGTTGTCTTCCCGGGAGGCCATACGCAGTATTTT.

The chain combines TRBV12-3 or TRBV12-4 with TRBJ2-7; D possibly uses TRBD1 or TRBD2 (5 bases each). This CDR3 region has 14 residues. The ends were cut back, 3 bases at V and 3 bases at J, with 12 bases in the middle. CDR3 coding DNA: TGTGCCAGCAGTTTGGGGGTTGGGGACTACGAGCAGTACTTC. This sequence encodes CASSLGVGDYEQYF.

This clonotype was picked up a small number of times. CDR3 protein: CASSLLENSPLHF. In nucleotides, the CDR3 is TGTGCCAGCAGTTTACTCGAAAATTCACCCCTCCACTTT. The chain recombines TRBV12-3 or TRBV12-4 with TRBJ1-6; D is undetermined. The CDR3 is made up of 13 amino acids. V lost 2 bases, J lost 7 bases, and 6 bases lay in between.

Only a few counts were recorded for this clonotype. The rearrangement joins TRBV9 to TRBJ1-4, with D hard to call. Germline CDR1 reads SGDLS; CDR2 reads YYNGEE. Trimming stripped 3 bases from V and 6 bases from J, with 15 bases between. The CDR3 consists of 15 residues. The chain's CDR3 is CASSATVRRDEKLFF. The DNA for the CDR3 is TGTGCCAGCAGCGCGACCGTCCGGAGAGATGAAAAACTGTTTTTT.

The V and J genes are TRBV7-9 and TRBJ1-2; no definite D call. V shed 1 base and J shed 3 bases, with 12 bases lying between them. CDR1 and CDR2 from the germline V gene are SEHNR and FQNEAQ (reference sequence). The CDR3 consists of 15 residues. CDR3 region: CASSLVRALDYGYTF. The CDR3 DNA is TGTGCCAGCAGCTTAGTGCGGGCGTTGGACTATGGCTACACCTTC.

This clonotype turned up a few times. The V call is TRBV5-1, the J call TRBJ2-5; TRBD2 matches 7 bases. From germline, CDR1 is SGHRS and CDR2 YFSETQ. With V trimmed by 0 bases and J by 4 bases, 9 bases remained unmatched. The CDR3 is 16 amino acids. The CDR3 is CASSLEGSTSRETQYF. The CDR3, as DNA: TGCGCCAGCAGCTTGGAGGGCTCGACTAGCAGAGAGACCCAGTACTTC. Combining the CDR3 with reference TRBV5-1 and TRBJ2-5 gives the whole variable domain KAGVTQTPRYLIKTRGQQVTLSCSPISGHRSVSWYQQTPGQGLQFLFEYFSETQRNKGNFPGRFSGRQFSNSRSEMNVSTLELGDSALYLCASSLEGSTSRETQYFGPGTRLLVL.

This clonotype was counted a single time. This chain connects TRBV20-1 to TRBJ2-1; D call uncertain. There are 14 residues in the CDR3. V shed 3 bases and J shed 6 bases, with 15 bases lying between them. Per germline, CDR1 DFQATT and CDR2 SNEGSKA (reference sequence). The CDR3 DNA is TGCAGTGCTAGGGCACCCTCCGGATCCAATGAGCAGTTCTTC. This translates into CSARAPSGSNEQFF.

The genes are TRBV6-2 or TRBV6-3 and TRBJ1-1; 7 bases are a match to TRBD1. The junction had 10 bases not matched to a gene; V was cut back by 6 bases and J by 6 bases. The CDR3 contains 14 residues. The germline CDR1 and CDR2 sequences are MNHEY and SVGEGT. CDR3: CASRGQVGDAEAFF. CDR3 sequence (DNA): TGTGCCAGCAGAGGACAGGTGGGCGACGCTGAAGCTTTCTTT.

This clonotype was observed a few times. This chain uses TRBV29-1 with TRBJ2-1, with 13 bases matching TRBD2. CDR3 length: 14 residues. V shed 8 bases, J shed 9 bases, and the junction held 10 bases outside the gene matches. CDR1 and CDR2 from the germline V gene are SQVTM and ANQGSEA. The CDR3 DNA sequence: TGCAGCACACGACTAGCGGGGGGCCGCAGTGAGCAGTTCTTC. Translating it yields CSTRLAGGRSEQFF.

The V call is TRBV7-2, the J call TRBJ2-3; TRBD2 aligns across 10 bases. Looked up from germline, CDR1 is SGHTA and CDR2 is FQGNSA. CDR3 length: 16 residues. After removal of 2 bases from V and 1 base from J, the junction contained 3 bases not matched to a gene. The CDR3 nucleotides read TGTGCCAGCAGCTTAAGCGGGGGGGCAGGCACAGATACGCAGTATTTT. This encodes CASSLSGGAGTDTQYF.

In its sample, this clonotype was seen a few times. The chain combines TRBV12-3 or TRBV12-4 with TRBJ2-7, with D possibly being TRBD2 (6 bases). V shed 5 bases and J shed 12 bases, with 17 bases lying between them. This CDR3 is built from 12 residues. The CDR3 sequence: CASSPGTPGGYF. CDR3 in DNA: TGTGCCAGCAGTCCCGGGACTCCCGGGGGGTACTTC.

This clonotype occurred a few times. The J gene is TRBJ1-5, the V gene TRBV7-9, with D unresolved. This CDR3 has 15 amino acids. V lost 4 bases, J lost 1 base, and 11 bases lay in between. Germline V gene sequence: CDR1 SEHNR, CDR2 FQNEAQ (reference sequence). CDR3 in DNA: TGTGCCAGCAGCTCCGGCGGAATGAGCAATCAGCCCCAGCATTTT. This codes for CASSSGGMSNQPQHF.

Details on this clonotype: An end of the junction does not agree with germline; a read error may underlie this. The chain recombines TRBV27 with TRBJ1-5; no reliable D call. The CDR3 is 14 residues long. Germline values: CDR1 MNHEY, CDR2 SMNVEV (reference sequence). The CDR3, as DNA: TGTGCCAGCAGTCTAGGTTATGGCAATCAGTCCCAGCATTTT. It yields the protein CASSLGYGNQSQHF.